This T cell receptor beta chain was captured by sequencing in a study of cytomegalovirus exposure and HLA in healthy donors. Concerning this clone: Its target is not known.

Findings of the study overall: In vitro experiments confirmed that three CMV-associated chains were specific for CMV antigens. Clusters of TCRs from the first cohort tended to co-occur in the 95 to 150 validation repertoires (as a later analysis found). Around 160 TCR beta chains were listed as cytomegalovirus-associated.

The assay was immunoSEQ multiplex PCR, and TCRdb's table has in-frame clones only and misses some. The data show about 98,000 clones, 87% seen once. The ends were cut back, 5 bases at V and 0 bases at J, with 9 bases in the middle. Germline lookup yields CDR1 SNHLY and CDR2 FYNNEI. This CDR3 spans 14 amino acids. The sequence was collected from a man younger than 30 in good health and CMV-seropositive. Sequencing was done on a sample of PBMCs. The chain employs TRBV2 and TRBJ2-3; D gene uncertain. The CDR3 coding sequence is TGTGCCAGCAGTCAGTTTTCTAGCACAGATACGCAGTATTTT. This gives the protein CASSQFSSTDTQYF.